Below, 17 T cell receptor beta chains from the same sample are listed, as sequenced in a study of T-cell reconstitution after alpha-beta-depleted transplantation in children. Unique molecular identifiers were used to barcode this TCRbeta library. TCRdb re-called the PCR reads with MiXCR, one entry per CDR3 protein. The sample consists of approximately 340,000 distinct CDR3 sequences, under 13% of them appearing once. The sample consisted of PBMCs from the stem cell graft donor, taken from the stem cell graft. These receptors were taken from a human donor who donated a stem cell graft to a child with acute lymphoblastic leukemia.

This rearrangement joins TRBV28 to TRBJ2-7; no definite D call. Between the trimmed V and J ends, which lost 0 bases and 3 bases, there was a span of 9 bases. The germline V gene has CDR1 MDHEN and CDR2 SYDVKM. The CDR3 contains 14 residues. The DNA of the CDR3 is TGTGCCAGCAGTTTATGGGGAACCCTCTACGAGCAGTACTTC. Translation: CASSLWGTLYEQYF.

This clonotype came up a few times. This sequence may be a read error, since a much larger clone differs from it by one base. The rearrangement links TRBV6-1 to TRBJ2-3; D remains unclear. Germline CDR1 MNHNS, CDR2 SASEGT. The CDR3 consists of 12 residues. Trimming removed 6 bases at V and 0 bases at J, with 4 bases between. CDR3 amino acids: CASRPSTDTQYF. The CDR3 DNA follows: TGTGCCAGCAGGCCTAGCACAGATACGCAGTATTTT.

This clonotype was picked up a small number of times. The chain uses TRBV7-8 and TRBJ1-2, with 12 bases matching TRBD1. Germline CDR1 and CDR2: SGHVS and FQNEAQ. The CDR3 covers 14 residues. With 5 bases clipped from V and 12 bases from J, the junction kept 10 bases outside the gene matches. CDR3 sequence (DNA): TGTGCCAGCAGCGTCCGAGGGACAGGGGGCGCCGACACCTTC. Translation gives CASSVRGTGGADTF.

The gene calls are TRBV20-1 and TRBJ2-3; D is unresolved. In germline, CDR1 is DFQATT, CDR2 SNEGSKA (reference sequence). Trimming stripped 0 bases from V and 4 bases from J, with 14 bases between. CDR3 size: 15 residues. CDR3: CSARDPSRPPDTQYF. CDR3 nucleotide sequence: TGCAGTGCTAGAGATCCCTCCCGACCCCCAGATACGCAGTATTTT.

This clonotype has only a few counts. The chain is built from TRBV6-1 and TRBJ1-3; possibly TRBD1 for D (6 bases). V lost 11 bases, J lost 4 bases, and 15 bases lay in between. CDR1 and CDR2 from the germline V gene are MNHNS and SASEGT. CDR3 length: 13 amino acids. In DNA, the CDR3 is TGTGCCTGCCGCCGGGACATCGGAAACACCATATATTTT. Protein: CACRRDIGNTIYF.

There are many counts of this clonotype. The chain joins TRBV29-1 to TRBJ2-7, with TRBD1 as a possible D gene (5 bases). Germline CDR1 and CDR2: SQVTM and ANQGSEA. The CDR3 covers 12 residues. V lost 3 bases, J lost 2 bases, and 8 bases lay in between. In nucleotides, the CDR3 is TGCAGCGTTGAGGACAAAGCCTACGAGCAGTACTTC. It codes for CSVEDKAYEQYF.

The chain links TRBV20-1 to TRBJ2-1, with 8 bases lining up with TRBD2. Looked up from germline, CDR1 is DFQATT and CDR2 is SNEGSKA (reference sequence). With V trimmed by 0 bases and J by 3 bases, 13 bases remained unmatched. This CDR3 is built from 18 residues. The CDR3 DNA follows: TGCAGTGCTAGAGATTCCCGCGGCGGGAGGCGTGACTACAATGAGCAGTTCTTC. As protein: CSARDSRGGRRDYNEQFF.

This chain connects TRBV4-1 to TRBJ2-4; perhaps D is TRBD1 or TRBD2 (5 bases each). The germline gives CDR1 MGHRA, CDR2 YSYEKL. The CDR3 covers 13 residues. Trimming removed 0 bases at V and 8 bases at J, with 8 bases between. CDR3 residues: CASSQEGTDIQYF. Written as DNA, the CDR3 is TGCGCCAGCAGCCAAGAGGGGACGGACATTCAGTACTTC.

The CDR3 loop is CASSEFRTRGKIAAKNIQYF. In nucleotides, the CDR3 is TGTGCCAGCAGTGAATTTCGGACGAGAGGGAAGATCGCCGCCAAAAACATTCAGTACTTC. The rearrangement joins TRBV2 to TRBJ2-4; perhaps TRBD2 as D (5 bases). Germline CDR1 reads SNHLY; CDR2 reads FYNNEI. The CDR3 has 20 amino acids. The V end lost 2 bases, the J end lost 1 base, and 24 bases lay between the germline ends.

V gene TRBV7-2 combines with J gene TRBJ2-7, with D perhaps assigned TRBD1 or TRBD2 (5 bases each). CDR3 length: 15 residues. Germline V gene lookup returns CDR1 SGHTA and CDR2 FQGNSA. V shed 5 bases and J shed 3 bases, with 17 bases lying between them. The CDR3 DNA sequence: TGTGCCAGCAGCCCAGCCGGGACCCTAGACTACGAGCAGTACTTC. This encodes CASSPAGTLDYEQYF.

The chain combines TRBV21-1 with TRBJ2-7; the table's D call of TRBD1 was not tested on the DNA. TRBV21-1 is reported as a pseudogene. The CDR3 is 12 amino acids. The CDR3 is CASSKPGQIPIV. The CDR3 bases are TGTGCCAGCAGCAAACCCGGACAGATCCCTATTGTG.

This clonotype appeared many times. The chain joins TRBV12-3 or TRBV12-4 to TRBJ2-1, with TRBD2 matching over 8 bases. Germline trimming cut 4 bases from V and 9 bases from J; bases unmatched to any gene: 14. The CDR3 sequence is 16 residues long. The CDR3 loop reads CASSWRVGLGLFEQFF. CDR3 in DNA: TGTGCCAGCAGTTGGCGGGTGGGACTAGGTCTGTTTGAGCAGTTCTTC.

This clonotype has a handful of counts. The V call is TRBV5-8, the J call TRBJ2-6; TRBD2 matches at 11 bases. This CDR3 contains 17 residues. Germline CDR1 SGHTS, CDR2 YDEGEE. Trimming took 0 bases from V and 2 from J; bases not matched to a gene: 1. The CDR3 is CASSLDSGRAGANVLTF. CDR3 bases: TGTGCCAGCAGCTTGGATAGCGGGAGGGCTGGGGCCAACGTCCTGACTTTC.

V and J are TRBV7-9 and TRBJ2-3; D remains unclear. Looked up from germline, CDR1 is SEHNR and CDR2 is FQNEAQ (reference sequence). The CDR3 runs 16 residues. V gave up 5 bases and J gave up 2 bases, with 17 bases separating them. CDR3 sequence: CASSLSSLTATDTQYF. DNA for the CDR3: TGTGCCAGCAGCCTCTCCTCGCTGACGGCCACAGATACGCAGTATTTT. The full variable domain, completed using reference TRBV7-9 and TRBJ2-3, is DTGVSQNPRHKITKRGQNVTFRCDPISEHNRLYWYRQTLGQGPEFLTYFQNEAQLEKSRLLSDRFSAERPKGSFSTLEIQRTEQGDSAMYLCASSLSSLTATDTQYFGPGTRLTVL.

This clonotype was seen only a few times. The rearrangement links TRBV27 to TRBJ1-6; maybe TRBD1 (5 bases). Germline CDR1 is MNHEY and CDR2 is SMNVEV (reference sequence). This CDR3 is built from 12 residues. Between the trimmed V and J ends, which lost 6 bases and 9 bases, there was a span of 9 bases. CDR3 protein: CASRGRGSPLHF. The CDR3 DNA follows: TGTGCCAGCAGGGGGCGTGGTTCACCCCTCCACTTT.

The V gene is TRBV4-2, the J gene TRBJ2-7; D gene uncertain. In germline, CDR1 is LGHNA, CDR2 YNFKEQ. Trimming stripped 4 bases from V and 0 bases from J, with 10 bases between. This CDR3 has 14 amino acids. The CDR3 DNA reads TGTGCCAGCAGCCTCGCGCTGCTCTCCTACGAGCAGTACTTC. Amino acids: CASSLALLSYEQYF.

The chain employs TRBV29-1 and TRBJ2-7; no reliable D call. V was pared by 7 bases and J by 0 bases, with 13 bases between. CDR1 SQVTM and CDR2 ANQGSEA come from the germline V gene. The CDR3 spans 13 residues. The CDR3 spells CSALSPSSYEQYF. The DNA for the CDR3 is TGCAGCGCCCTAAGCCCCAGCTCCTACGAGCAGTACTTC.